One and the same sample provided the 6 T cell receptor beta chains below, sequenced in a study of cytomegalovirus exposure and HLA in healthy donors. Vbeta (60) and Jbeta (13) primers were used in the PCR. Produced via immunoSEQ multiplex PCR; TCRdb's table is partial and in-frame only. The table records just under 95,000 clones, 84% of them present only once. Sequenced input: PBMCs. The source is a woman aged 18-29 years in good health and CMV-seropositive.

V usage is TRBV28 and J usage is TRBJ1-3; D is undetermined. This CDR3 has 16 residues. Germline-derived CDR1 and CDR2 are MDHEN and SYDVKM. Trimming removed 7 bases at V and 2 bases at J, with 18 bases between. The CDR3 reads CASTPWGVEAGNTIYF. The CDR3 DNA is TGTGCCAGCACCCCCTGGGGAGTTGAGGCTGGAAACACCATATATTTT.

The chain couples TRBV6-5 to TRBJ1-1; 11 nucleotides match TRBD1. V gave up 4 bases and J gave up 4 bases; unmatched junction bases: 5. The germline gives CDR1 MNHEY, CDR2 SVGAGI. CDR3 length: 15 amino acids. The CDR3 bases are TGTGCCAGCAGTTCACACGGGACAGGGGGCACTGAAGCTTTCTTT. It yields the protein CASSSHGTGGTEAFF.

The chain carries TRBV29-1 and TRBJ2-2; D ambiguous. CDR1 and CDR2 from the germline V gene are SQVTM and ANQGSEA. There are 11 residues in the CDR3. V was trimmed by 6 bases and J by 3 bases, leaving 5 bases between them. In nucleotides, the CDR3 is TGCAGCGTGTTCGACACCGGGGAGCTGTTTTTT. This encodes CSVFDTGELFF.

V and J are TRBV14 and TRBJ1-1; a weak D match, TRBD1 (5 bases). The V gene's germline CDR1 is SGHDN and CDR2 FVKESK. The CDR3 totals 15 residues. Trimming shortened V by 2 bases and J by 5 bases, and 15 bases separated the two germline ends. In DNA form, the CDR3 reads TGTGCCAGCAGCCAATATAATGGGGGGTCAACTGAAGCTTTCTTT. Translated, it gives CASSQYNGGSTEAFF.

The chain is built from TRBV2 and TRBJ2-3; D is possibly TRBD2 (5 bases). The CDR3 length is 13 residues. Germline V lookup: CDR1 SNHLY, CDR2 FYNNEI. Deletions cut 1 base from V and 4 bases from J, with 6 bases between. The CDR3 here is CASSEGAADTQYF. The CDR3 DNA reads TGTGCCAGCAGTGAAGGAGCGGCAGATACGCAGTATTTT.

CDR3 protein: CARSHSRGNYGYTF. The CDR3 bases are TGTGCCAGAAGCCACTCAAGGGGGAACTATGGCTACACCTTC. J is TRBJ1-2 and V is TRBV5-3; weak D call: TRBD1 (6 bases). Being an ORF, TRBV5-3 has a function that is uncertain. V shed 4 bases and J shed 2 bases, with 12 bases lying between them. CDR3 length equals 14 residues.